The 9 T cell receptor beta chains in this list originate from one sample, sequenced in a study of blood T cell repertoires in COVID-19. This table comes from immunoSEQ multiplex PCR, and its TCRdb copy is limited to in-frame clones, with some not included. The table records under 100,000 clones, nearly 90% of them present only once. Sequences were obtained from peripheral blood. These receptors came from a man between 50 and 59 years old with acute or convalescent COVID-19.

This chain joins TRBV12-3 or TRBV12-4 and TRBJ1-3; D unclear. Trimming removed 3 bases at V and 3 bases at J, with 6 bases between. This CDR3 is 13 amino acids long. The CDR3 is CASSFGDGNTIYF. The CDR3 nucleotides are TGTGCCAGCAGTTTCGGGGATGGAAACACCATATATTTT.

The genes are TRBV2 and TRBJ1-2, with D possibly being TRBD1 (6 bases). Germline V gene lookup returns CDR1 SNHLY and CDR2 FYNNEI. V was shortened by 11 bases and J by 6 bases, with 13 bases between the two germline ends. CDR3 length: 11 amino acids. CDR3 sequence reads: CACANRDGYTF. In DNA, the CDR3 is TGTGCCTGCGCTAACAGGGATGGCTACACCTTC.

V and J are TRBV27 and TRBJ2-1; 8 bases fit TRBD2. The ends lost 7 bases at V and 8 bases at J; junction bases unmatched: 10. The length of the CDR3 is 14 residues. Germline CDR1 MNHEY, CDR2 SMNVEV (reference sequence). CDR3 loop: CASKFQRGLDEQFF. DNA of the CDR3: TGTGCCAGCAAGTTCCAGCGGGGGCTGGATGAGCAGTTCTTC.

This clone showed up just a few times. This chain joins TRBV10-3 and TRBJ1-2, with 7 bases aligning to TRBD1. V shed 6 bases and J 0 bases; nucleotides not matched to a gene: 7. Per germline, CDR1 ENHRY and CDR2 SYGVKD. The CDR3 runs to 15 residues. The CDR3 bases are TGTGCCATCAGGACCACAGGGGTCCCTAACTATGGCTACACCTTC. This gives the protein CAIRTTGVPNYGYTF.

This sequence joins TRBV7-9 and TRBJ1-4; 9 positions agree with TRBD1. Germline loops: CDR1 SEHNR, CDR2 FQNEAQ (reference sequence). Unmatched junction bases numbered 3, after V lost 0 bases and J lost 7 bases. CDR3 length equals 15 residues. CDR3 DNA: TGTGCCAGCAGCTTAGCGGGACAGGGCATTGAAAAACTGTTTTTT. It is translated as CASSLAGQGIEKLFF.

The chain couples TRBV29-1 to TRBJ2-2; TRBD1 is a possible D gene (6 bases). The CDR3 extends over 12 amino acids. V lost 7 bases and J 6 bases, leaving 12 bases between the germline ends. The germline V gene encodes CDR1 SQVTM and CDR2 ANQGSEA. Here the CDR3 reads CSASGVSGELFF. DNA of the CDR3: TGCAGCGCTTCAGGGGTCTCCGGGGAGCTGTTTTTT.

Note on this clone: Distinct nucleotide sequences in the sample also encode this CDR3. The CDR3 coding sequence is TGCGCCAGCAGCCTAGACAGGGGGGCCGGGGAGCTGTTTTTT. Amino acid sequence: CASSLDRGAGELFF. The rearrangement links TRBV5-1 to TRBJ2-2, with 9 bases aligning to TRBD1. The CDR3 extends over 14 amino acids. CDR1 and CDR2 from the germline V gene are SGHRS and YFSETQ. V shed 4 bases, J shed 6 bases, and the junction held 4 bases outside the gene matches.

The CDR3: CASSQESTGLQPQHF. DNA of the CDR3: TGCGCCAGCAGCCAAGAGTCCACAGGGCTTCAGCCCCAGCATTTT. V is TRBV4-1 and J is TRBJ1-5; D perhaps matches TRBD1 (6 bases). The V and J ends lost 0 bases and 6 bases respectively, with 12 bases between them. The CDR3 runs 15 residues. Germline CDR1 MGHRA, CDR2 YSYEKL.

This clone turned up a few times. The V and J genes are TRBV7-9 and TRBJ2-3, with 12 bases lining up with TRBD2. This CDR3 has 16 amino acids. Germline lookup yields CDR1 SEHNR and CDR2 FQNEAQ (reference sequence). Losses at the gene ends were 4 bases for V and 5 bases for J; bases not matched to a gene: 7. In DNA, the CDR3 is TGTGCCAGCAGCTCCCGGACTAGCGGGGCGATAGATACGCAGTATTTT. Amino acids: CASSSRTSGAIDTQYF.